This T cell receptor (beta chain) is drawn from a study of OX40 agonist ivuxolimab in advanced cancers. In the study overall: The treatment was a fully human IgG2 OX40 agonist, ivuxolimab. Partial responses were achieved by three patients: one hepatocellular carcinoma, two cutaneous melanoma. Study-level findings and limits: CD4+ and CD8+ T cells in blood underwent clonal expansion by week 6 at 0.1 to 3.0 mg/kg.

Germline CDR1 is SGHVS and CDR2 is FQNEAQ. With 9 bases removed from V and 1 base from J, the gap between germline ends came to 13 bases. The CDR3 has 14 residues. The protocol was immunoSEQ multiplex PCR, while the TCRdb copy is restricted to in-frame clones and leaves out a portion. The sample has some 68,000 clones; around 86% are singletons. This clone was seen just once. Its cognate antigen is unknown. The sequences come from CD4+ or CD8+ T cells sorted from blood, collected in a trial of the OX40 agonist ivuxolimab. The chain recombines TRBV7-8 with TRBJ1-5; possible D gene TRBD1, 6 bases. This TCR was recovered from an adult with an advanced solid tumor such as melanoma, head and neck, liver or kidney cancer. CDR3 sequence (DNA): TGTGCCAGTAGGATGGGGGCGAGCAATCAGCCCCAGCATTTT. This codes for CASRMGASNQPQHF.